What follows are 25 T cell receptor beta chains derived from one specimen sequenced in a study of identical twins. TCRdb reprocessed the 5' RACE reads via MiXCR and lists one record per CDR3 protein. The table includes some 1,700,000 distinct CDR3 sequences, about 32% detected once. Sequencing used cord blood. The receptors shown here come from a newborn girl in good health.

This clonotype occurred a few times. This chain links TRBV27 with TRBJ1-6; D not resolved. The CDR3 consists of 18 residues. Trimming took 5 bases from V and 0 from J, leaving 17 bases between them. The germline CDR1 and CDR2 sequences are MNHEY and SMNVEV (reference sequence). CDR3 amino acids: CASSPPIRGSSYNSPLHF. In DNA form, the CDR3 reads TGTGCCAGCAGTCCCCCCATTCGAGGGAGCTCCTATAATTCACCCCTCCACTTT.

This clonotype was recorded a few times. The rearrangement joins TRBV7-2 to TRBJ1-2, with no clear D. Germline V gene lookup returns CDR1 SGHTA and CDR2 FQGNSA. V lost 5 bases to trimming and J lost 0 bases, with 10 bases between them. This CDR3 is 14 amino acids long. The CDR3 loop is CASSTQKSNYGYTF. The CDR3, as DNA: TGTGCCAGCAGCACACAGAAATCTAACTATGGCTACACCTTC. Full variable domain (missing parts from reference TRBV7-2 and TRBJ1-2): GAGVSQSPSNKVTEKGKDVELRCDPISGHTALYWYRQSLGQGLEFLIYFQGNSAPDKSGLPSDRFSAERTGGSVSTLTIQRTQQEDSAVYLCASSTQKSNYGYTFGSGTRLTVV.

The CDR3 is CASSQAGGFSTDTQYF. For the CDR3, the DNA is TGCGCCAGCAGCCAAGCCGGAGGGTTTAGCACAGATACGCAGTATTTT. The gene calls are TRBV4-1 and TRBJ2-3; perhaps TRBD2 as D (6 bases). Trimming stripped 1 base from V and 0 bases from J, with 11 bases between. The CDR3 runs 16 residues. Germline V gene lookup returns CDR1 MGHRA and CDR2 YSYEKL.

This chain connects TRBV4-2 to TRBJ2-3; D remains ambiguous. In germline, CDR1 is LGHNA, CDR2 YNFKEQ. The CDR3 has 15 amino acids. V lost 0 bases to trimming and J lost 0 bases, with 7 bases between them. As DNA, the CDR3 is TGTGCCAGCAGCCAAGAACTGATTAGCACAGATACGCAGTATTTT. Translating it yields CASSQELISTDTQYF.

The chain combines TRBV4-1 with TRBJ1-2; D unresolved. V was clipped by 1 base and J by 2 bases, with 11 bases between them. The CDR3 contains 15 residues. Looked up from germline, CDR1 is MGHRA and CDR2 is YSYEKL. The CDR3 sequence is CASSQVYHLNYGYTF. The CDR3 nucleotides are TGCGCCAGCAGCCAAGTTTATCACCTGAACTATGGCTACACCTTC.

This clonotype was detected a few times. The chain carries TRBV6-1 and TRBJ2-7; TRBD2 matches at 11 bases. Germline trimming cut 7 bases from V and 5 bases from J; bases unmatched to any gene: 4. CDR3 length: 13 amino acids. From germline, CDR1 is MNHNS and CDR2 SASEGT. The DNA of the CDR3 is TGTGCCAGCACCATAGCGGGGGGGCACGAGCAGTACTTC. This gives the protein CASTIAGGHEQYF.

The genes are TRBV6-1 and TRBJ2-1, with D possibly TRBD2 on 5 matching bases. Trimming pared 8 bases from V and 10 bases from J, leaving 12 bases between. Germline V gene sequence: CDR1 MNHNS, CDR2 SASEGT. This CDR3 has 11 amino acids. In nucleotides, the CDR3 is TGTGCCAGCGGGCAACTAGGGGAGCAGTTCTTC. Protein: CASGQLGEQFF.

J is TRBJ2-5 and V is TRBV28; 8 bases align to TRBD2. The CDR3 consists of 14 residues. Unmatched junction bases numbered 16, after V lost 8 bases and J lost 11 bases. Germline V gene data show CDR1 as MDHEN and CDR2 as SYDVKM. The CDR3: CASGTSGNYNEQYF. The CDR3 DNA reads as TGTGCCAGCGGTACTAGCGGCAACTACAATGAGCAGTACTTC.

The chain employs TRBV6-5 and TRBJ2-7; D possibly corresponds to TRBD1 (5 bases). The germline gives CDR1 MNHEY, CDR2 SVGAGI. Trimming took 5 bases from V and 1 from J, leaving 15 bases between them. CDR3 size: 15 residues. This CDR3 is CASSRATVFSYEQYF. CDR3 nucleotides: TGTGCCAGCAGTCGCGCGACAGTTTTTTCCTACGAGCAGTACTTC.

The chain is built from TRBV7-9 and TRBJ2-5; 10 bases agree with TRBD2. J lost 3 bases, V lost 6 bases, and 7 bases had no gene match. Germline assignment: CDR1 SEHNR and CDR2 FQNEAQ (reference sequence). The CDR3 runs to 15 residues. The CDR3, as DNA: TGTGCCAGCAGTCGAGGGACTAGCGTAGAAGAGACCCAGTACTTC. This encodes CASSRGTSVEETQYF.

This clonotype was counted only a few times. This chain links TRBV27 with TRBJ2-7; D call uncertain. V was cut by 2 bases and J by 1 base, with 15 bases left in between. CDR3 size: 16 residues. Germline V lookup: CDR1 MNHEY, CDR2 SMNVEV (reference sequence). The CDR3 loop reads CASSLRAVAKSYEQYF. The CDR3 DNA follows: TGTGCCAGCAGTTTACGGGCGGTGGCTAAGTCCTACGAGCAGTACTTC.

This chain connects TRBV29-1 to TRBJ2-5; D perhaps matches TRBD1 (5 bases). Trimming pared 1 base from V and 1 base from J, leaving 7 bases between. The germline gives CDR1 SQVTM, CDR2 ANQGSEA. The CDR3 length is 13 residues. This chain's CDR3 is CSVEGRAQETQYF. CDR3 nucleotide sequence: TGCAGCGTTGAAGGCAGGGCCCAAGAGACCCAGTACTTC.

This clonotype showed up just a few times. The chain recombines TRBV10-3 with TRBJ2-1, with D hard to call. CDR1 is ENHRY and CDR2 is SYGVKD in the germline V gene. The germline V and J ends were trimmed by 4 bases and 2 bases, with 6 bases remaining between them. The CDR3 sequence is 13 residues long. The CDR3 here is CAISGRAYNEQFF. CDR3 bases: TGTGCCATCAGTGGGAGAGCCTACAATGAGCAGTTCTTC.

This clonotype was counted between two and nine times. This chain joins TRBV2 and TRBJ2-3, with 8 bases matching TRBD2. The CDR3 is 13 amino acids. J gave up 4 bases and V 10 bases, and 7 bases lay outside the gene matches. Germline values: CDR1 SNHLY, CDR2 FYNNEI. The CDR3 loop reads CATRGGGADTQYF. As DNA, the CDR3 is TGTGCCACCCGGGGGGGCGGTGCAGATACGCAGTATTTT.

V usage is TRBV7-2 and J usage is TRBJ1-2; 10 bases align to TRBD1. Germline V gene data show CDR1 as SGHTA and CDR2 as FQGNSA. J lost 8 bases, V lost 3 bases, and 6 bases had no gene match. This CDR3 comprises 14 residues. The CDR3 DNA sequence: TGTGCCAGCAGCTTTTCCGGGACAGGGGTGGGCTACACCTTC. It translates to CASSFSGTGVGYTF.

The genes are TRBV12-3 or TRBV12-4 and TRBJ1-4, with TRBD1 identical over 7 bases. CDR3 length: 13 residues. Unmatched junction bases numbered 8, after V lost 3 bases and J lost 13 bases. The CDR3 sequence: CASSLPGQLLLFF. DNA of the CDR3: TGTGCCAGCAGTTTGCCGGGACAGCTATTACTGTTTTTT.

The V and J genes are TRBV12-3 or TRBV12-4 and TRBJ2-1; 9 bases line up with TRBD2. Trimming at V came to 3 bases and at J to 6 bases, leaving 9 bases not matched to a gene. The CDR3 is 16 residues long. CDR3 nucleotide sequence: TGTGCCAGCAGTTTCGTTTATATGCGGGGGGGCAATGAGCAGTTCTTC. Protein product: CASSFVYMRGGNEQFF.

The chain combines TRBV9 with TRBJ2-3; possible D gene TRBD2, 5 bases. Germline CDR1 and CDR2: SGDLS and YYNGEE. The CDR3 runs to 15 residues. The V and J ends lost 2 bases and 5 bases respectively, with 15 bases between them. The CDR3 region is CASSVTGEPRDTQYF. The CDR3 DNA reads TGTGCCAGCAGCGTTACCGGGGAGCCCAGAGATACGCAGTATTTT.

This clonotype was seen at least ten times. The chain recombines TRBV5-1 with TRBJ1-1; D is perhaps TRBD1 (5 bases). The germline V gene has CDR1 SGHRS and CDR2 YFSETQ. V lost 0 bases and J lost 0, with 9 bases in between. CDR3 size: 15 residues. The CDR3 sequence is CASSLEGRMNTEAFF. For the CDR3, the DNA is TGCGCCAGCAGCTTGGAGGGACGGATGAACACTGAAGCTTTCTTT.

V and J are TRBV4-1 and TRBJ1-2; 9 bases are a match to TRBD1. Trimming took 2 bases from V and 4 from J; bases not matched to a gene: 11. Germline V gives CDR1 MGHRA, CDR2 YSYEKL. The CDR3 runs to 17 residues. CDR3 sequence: CASSQPMRDRASYGYTF. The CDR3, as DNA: TGCGCCAGCAGCCAACCTATGCGGGACAGGGCCTCCTATGGCTACACCTTC.

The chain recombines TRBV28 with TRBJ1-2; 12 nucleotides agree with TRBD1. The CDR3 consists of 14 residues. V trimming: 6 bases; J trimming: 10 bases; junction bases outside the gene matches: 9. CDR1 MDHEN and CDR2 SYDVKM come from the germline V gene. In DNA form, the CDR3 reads TGTGCCAGCAGCTCCGGGACAGGGGGCCCTCACTACACCTTC. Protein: CASSSGTGGPHYTF.

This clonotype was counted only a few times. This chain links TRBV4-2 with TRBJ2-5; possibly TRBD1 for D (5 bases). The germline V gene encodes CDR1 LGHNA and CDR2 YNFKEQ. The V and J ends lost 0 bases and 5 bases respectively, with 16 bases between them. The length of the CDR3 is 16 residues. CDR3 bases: TGTGCCAGCAGCCAAGATAGGGGCCGTTATGAGGAGACCCAGTACTTC. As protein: CASSQDRGRYEETQYF.

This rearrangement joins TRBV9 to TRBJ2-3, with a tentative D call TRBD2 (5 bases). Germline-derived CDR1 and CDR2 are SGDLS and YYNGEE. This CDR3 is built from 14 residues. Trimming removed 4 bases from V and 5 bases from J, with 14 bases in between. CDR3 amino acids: CASSPERAQDTQYF. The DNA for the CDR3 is TGTGCCAGCAGCCCCGAGAGGGCACAAGATACGCAGTATTTT.

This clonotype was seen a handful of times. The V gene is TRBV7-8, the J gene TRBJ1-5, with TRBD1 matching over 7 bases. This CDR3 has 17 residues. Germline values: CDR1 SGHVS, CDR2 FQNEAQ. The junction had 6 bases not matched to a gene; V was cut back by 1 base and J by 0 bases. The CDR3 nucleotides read TGTGCCAGCAGCTTAGACCGGGACAGCTATAGCAATCAGCCCCAGCATTTT. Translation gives CASSLDRDSYSNQPQHF.

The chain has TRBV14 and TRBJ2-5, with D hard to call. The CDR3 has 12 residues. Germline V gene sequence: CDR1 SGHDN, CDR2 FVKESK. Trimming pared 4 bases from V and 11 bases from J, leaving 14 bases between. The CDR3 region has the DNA TGTGCCAGCAGCCCTTTGGGATACGGGCAGTACTTC. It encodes CASSPLGYGQYF.